This T cell receptor (beta chain) was found in a study of blood T cell repertoires in COVID-19 (TCRdb year 2020). Concerning the study at large: The collaborator samples originated in the United States, Italy and Spain and spanned the acute and convalescent phases of COVID-19. The prospective study material was composed of cDNA or gDNA derived from T cells, B-cell-depleted T cells, or PBMCs. Subjects who had been exposed to COVID-19, were actively infected with it, or had recovered from it provided the deeply sampled blood TCRbeta repertoires that made up the dataset. The repertoires were released in a freely available public database meant as a resource for research on the immune response to SARS-CoV-2. The samples were drawn from the first 160 participants of the ongoing ImmuneRACE study and from 1,254 subjects provided by 6 global collaborators. Sample metadata almost always included a de-identified subject ID, COVID-19 status, age in years and sex. Where available, HLA class I and class II types were taken from metadata supplied by the sample provider and were not determined by assay-based typing.

Study-wide conclusions, independent of this receptor: The amount of clinical and demographic metadata varied by source and participant and was provided uncurated.

Comment on this clone: Its antigen is not yet known. Base qualities are not provided; no much larger clone lies one nucleotide away.

TCRbeta CDR3 regions were amplified from genomic DNA using the immunoSEQ Assay, a bias-controlled multiplex PCR. Per the original workflow: Nucleated cell counts per sample were estimated from amplification of reference gene primers within the assay. Sequence reads were collapsed and filtered to measure the absolute abundance of every unique TCRbeta CDR3 rearrangement. For each sample, productive Simpson clonality was calculated as the square root of Simpson's diversity index over productive rearrangements. Sourced from immuneACCESS, this table was stored by TCRdb with only in-frame sequences that have V and J called. A share of the clones is absent; for the studies checked, an unresolved V gene accounts for under half, and the remainder has no known explanation. D and trimming come from the DNA, and the V and J calls and clone size come from that table. The sample table records around 73,000 clones; under 90% of these occur just once. 3.5% to 5% of the sample lies in the top ten.

Whole blood was collected in K2EDTA tubes by collaborating institutions according to the institutions' own protocols. For TCRbeta analysis, collaborator samples were shipped as frozen whole blood, as isolated PBMCs, or as DNA extracted from either sample type. This TCR was sampled from a woman aged 55-75 years with acute or convalescent COVID-19. Source material: peripheral blood.

The nucleotide sequence is given as TGTGCCAGCAGCCAAGCCGGGACAGGGAACTATGGCTACACCTTC. This gives the protein CASSQAGTGNYGYTF. The sequence joins TRBV14 to TRBJ1-2; 9 junctional bases match TRBD1. According to the germline V gene, CDR1 reads SGHDN and CDR2 reads FVKESK. V and J are trimmed by 1 base and 2 bases, and the gene matches miss 2 bases of the junction. Spanning cysteine to phenylalanine, the CDR3 consists of 15 amino acids. Solely the CDR3 DNA is kept, with 45 bases framed from the first base.